This T cell receptor beta chain was documented in a study of cytomegalovirus exposure and HLA in healthy donors. This clone has a handful of counts. Its target is not known. This CDR3 has 15 amino acids. Between the trimmed V and J ends, which lost 10 bases and 5 bases, there was a span of 23 bases. Germline CDR1 reads SSHAT; CDR2 reads FNYEAQ (reference sequence). Primers included in the PCR were 60 Vbeta and 13 Jbeta primers. The protocol was immunoSEQ multiplex PCR, while the TCRdb copy is restricted to in-frame clones and leaves out a portion. The sample includes around 200,000 clones, 82% of them seen just once. The study's findings and limits: In presence/absence analyses, roughly uniform sequencing depth across donors was assumed.

Sequencing used PBMCs. The receptor was isolated from a woman between 18 and 29 years old in good health and CMV-seronegative. V usage is TRBV7-7 and J usage is TRBJ2-5; TRBD1 is a possible D gene (6 bases). The CDR3 sequence: CATTPTGALVETQYF. The CDR3 region has the DNA TGTGCCACCACGCCGACAGGCGCGTTAGTCGAGACCCAGTACTTC.